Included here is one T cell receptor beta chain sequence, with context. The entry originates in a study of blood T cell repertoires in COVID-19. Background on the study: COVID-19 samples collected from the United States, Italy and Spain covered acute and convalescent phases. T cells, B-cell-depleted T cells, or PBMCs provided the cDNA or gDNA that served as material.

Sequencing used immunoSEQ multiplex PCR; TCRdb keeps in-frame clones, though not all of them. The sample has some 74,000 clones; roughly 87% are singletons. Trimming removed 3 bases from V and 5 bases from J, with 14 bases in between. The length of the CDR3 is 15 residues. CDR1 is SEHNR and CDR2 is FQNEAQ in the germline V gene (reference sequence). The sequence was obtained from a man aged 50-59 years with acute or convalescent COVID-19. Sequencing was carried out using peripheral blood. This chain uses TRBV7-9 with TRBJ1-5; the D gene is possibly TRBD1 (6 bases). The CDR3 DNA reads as TGTGCCAGCAGCTTTGGGGGAGGGGGGTATCAGCCCCAGCATTTT. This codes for CASSFGGGGYQPQHF.